A selection of T cell receptor beta chains follows, all from one sample in a study of CD8+ T cells in alopecia areata. Profiling relied on immunoSEQ multiplex PCR, and the TCRdb table lists in-frame clones only, not all of them. This table has around 200,000 clones, 64% appearing once. The material was CD4+ T cells sorted from blood, obtained at week 4, from a patient treated with tofacitinib. These receptors were obtained from a human donor with alopecia areata. CDR3s include the opening cysteine and the closing phenylalanine or tryptophan. Each record gives: D gene, J gene, clone size, V gene, CDR3 length, CDR3 DNA, CDR3 protein. A D gene is named only where the DNA matches it firmly. The size of a clone is reported for some rows only, either as once, few or many, or as a class for expanded clones.

D gene: NA; J gene: TRBJ1-2; clone size: NA; V gene: TRBV9; CDR3 length: 11; CDR3 DNA: TGTGCCAGCAGCGTAAACTATGGCTACACCTTC; CDR3 protein: CASSVNYGYTF
D gene: NA; J gene: TRBJ1-5; clone size: once; V gene: TRBV30; CDR3 length: 14; CDR3 DNA: TGTGCCTGGAGTGTCGGGGGTAACAATCAGCCCCAGCATTTT; CDR3 protein: CAWSVGGNNQPQHF
D gene: NA; J gene: TRBJ2-7; clone size: NA; V gene: TRBV30; CDR3 length: 12; CDR3 DNA: TGTGCCTGGAGTCAGGGTAGCTACGAGCAGTACTTC; CDR3 protein: CAWSQGSYEQYF
D gene: TRBD1; J gene: TRBJ2-2; clone size: NA; V gene: TRBV30; CDR3 length: 15; CDR3 DNA: TGTGCCTGGACCCCCGGGACAGGGTACACCGGGGAGCTGTTTTTT; CDR3 protein: CAWTPGTGYTGELFF
D gene: NA; J gene: TRBJ1-5; clone size: once; V gene: TRBV4-3; CDR3 length: 13; CDR3 DNA: TGCGCCAGCAGCCAAGAGGAGAGGCAGCCCCAGCATTTT; CDR3 protein: CASSQEERQPQHF
D gene: NA; J gene: TRBJ2-1; clone size: few; V gene: TRBV29-1; CDR3 length: 11; CDR3 DNA: TGCAGCGTTGGTTCAGGGACTGAGCAGTTCTTC; CDR3 protein: CSVGSGTEQFF
D gene: TRBD1; J gene: TRBJ1-2; clone size: once; V gene: TRBV29-1; CDR3 length: 12; CDR3 DNA: TGCAGCGTTCGACAGGGGAACTATGGCTACACCTTC; CDR3 protein: CSVRQGNYGYTF
D gene: NA; J gene: TRBJ1-2; clone size: NA; V gene: TRBV6-6; CDR3 length: 12; CDR3 DNA: TGTGCCAGCACCTCGTTCAGAGCCGGCTACACCTTC; CDR3 protein: CASTSFRAGYTF
D gene: NA; J gene: TRBJ2-5; clone size: few; V gene: TRBV5-1; CDR3 length: 15; CDR3 DNA: TGCGCCAGCAGCAACACGGACCCTTGGGAAGAGACCCAGTACTTC; CDR3 protein: CASSNTDPWEETQYF
D gene: NA; J gene: TRBJ1-6; clone size: NA; V gene: TRBV18; CDR3 length: 12; CDR3 DNA: TGTGCCAGCTCACTAAATAATTCACCCCTCCACTTT; CDR3 protein: CASSLNNSPLHF
D gene: NA; J gene: TRBJ2-2; clone size: NA; V gene: TRBV9; CDR3 length: 15; CDR3 DNA: TGTGCCAGCAGCGTAGTAGGGGGGAACACCGGGGAGCTGTTTTTT; CDR3 protein: CASSVVGGNTGELFF
D gene: TRBD1; J gene: TRBJ1-2; clone size: NA; V gene: TRBV29-1; CDR3 length: 12; CDR3 DNA: TGCAGCGTTGCGACAGGGGCCTATGGCTACACCTTC; CDR3 protein: CSVATGAYGYTF
D gene: TRBD1; J gene: TRBJ1-2; clone size: NA; V gene: TRBV9; CDR3 length: 14; CDR3 DNA: TGTGCCAGCAGCGTGGGGACAGGGGACTATGGCTACACCTTC; CDR3 protein: CASSVGTGDYGYTF
D gene: TRBD2; J gene: TRBJ2-5; clone size: NA; V gene: TRBV9; CDR3 length: 15; CDR3 DNA: TGTGCCAGCAGCCTTAGCGGGGTTCGACGTGAGACCCAGTACTTC; CDR3 protein: CASSLSGVRRETQYF
D gene: TRBD2; J gene: TRBJ2-5; clone size: NA; V gene: TRBV14; CDR3 length: 14; CDR3 DNA: TGTGCCAGCAGCCATAAGCGGGGGGAAGAGACCCAGTACTTC; CDR3 protein: CASSHKRGEETQYF
D gene: TRBD2; J gene: TRBJ2-3; clone size: NA; V gene: TRBV7-9; CDR3 length: 14; CDR3 DNA: TGTGCCAGCAGCTTTGGACTAGCCACAGATACGCAGTATTTT; CDR3 protein: CASSFGLATDTQYF
D gene: TRBD1; J gene: TRBJ2-5; clone size: NA; V gene: TRBV4-3; CDR3 length: 15; CDR3 DNA: TGCGCCAGCAGCCAACGGACAGGGGCCCAAGAGACCCAGTACTTC; CDR3 protein: CASSQRTGAQETQYF
D gene: TRBD1; J gene: TRBJ2-7; clone size: NA; V gene: TRBV19; CDR3 length: 14; CDR3 DNA: TGTGCCAGTAGTATGAGACAGGGCAGAAACGAGCAGTACTTC; CDR3 protein: CASSMRQGRNEQYF
D gene: NA; J gene: TRBJ1-1; clone size: NA; V gene: TRBV2; CDR3 length: 16; CDR3 DNA: TGTGCCAGCAGTGAATCACAGTCCGGACTGAACACTGAAGCTTTCTTT; CDR3 protein: CASSESQSGLNTEAFF
D gene: NA; J gene: TRBJ2-3; clone size: few; V gene: TRBV6-1; CDR3 length: 13; CDR3 DNA: TGTGCCAGCAGGCGGGGATTCACAGATACGCAGTATTTT; CDR3 protein: CASRRGFTDTQYF
D gene: TRBD1; J gene: TRBJ2-7; clone size: once; V gene: TRBV7-8; CDR3 length: 13; CDR3 DNA: TGTGCCAGCAGTTTGGGACAGGTCTACGAGCAGTACTTC; CDR3 protein: CASSLGQVYEQYF
D gene: TRBD2; J gene: TRBJ2-6; clone size: NA; V gene: TRBV9; CDR3 length: 16; CDR3 DNA: TGTGCCAGCAGCAAGCGGGGCGACTCTGGGGCCAACGTCCTGACTTTC; CDR3 protein: CASSKRGDSGANVLTF
D gene: TRBD1; J gene: TRBJ1-2; clone size: NA; V gene: TRBV6-5; CDR3 length: 14; CDR3 DNA: TGTGCCAGCAGTCAAATGGACAGGGTAGATGGCTACACCTTC; CDR3 protein: CASSQMDRVDGYTF
D gene: NA; J gene: TRBJ2-2; clone size: few; V gene: TRBV7-8; CDR3 length: 16; CDR3 DNA: TGTGCCAGCAGCGGTCCACGGTTCGCGAACACCGGGGAGCTGTTTTTT; CDR3 protein: CASSGPRFANTGELFF
D gene: TRBD2; J gene: TRBJ2-5; clone size: few; V gene: TRBV7-2; CDR3 length: 17; CDR3 DNA: TGTGCCAGCAGCAGAGGGGCGGGACTAGCGGGATCAGAGACCCAGTACTTC; CDR3 protein: CASSRGAGLAGSETQYF
D gene: NA; J gene: TRBJ1-5; clone size: NA; V gene: TRBV5-1; CDR3 length: 15; CDR3 DNA: TGCGCCAGCAGCTTGGATCCGTCTAGCAATCAGCCCCAGCATTTT; CDR3 protein: CASSLDPSSNQPQHF
D gene: NA; J gene: TRBJ1-6; clone size: NA; V gene: TRBV29-1; CDR3 length: 13; CDR3 DNA: TGCAGCGTCCGAGGGACACCGAATTCACCCCTCCACTTT; CDR3 protein: CSVRGTPNSPLHF
D gene: TRBD2; J gene: TRBJ2-3; clone size: few; V gene: TRBV30; CDR3 length: 15; CDR3 DNA: TGTGCCTGGAGCCGGAGCGGGGGGGACACAGATACGCAGTATTTT; CDR3 protein: CAWSRSGGDTDTQYF
D gene: NA; J gene: TRBJ2-1; clone size: NA; V gene: TRBV7-2; CDR3 length: 16; CDR3 DNA: TGTGCCAGCAGCCCCGCTCTAGCAGCCGCCTACAATGAGCAGTTCTTC; CDR3 protein: CASSPALAAAYNEQFF
D gene: NA; J gene: TRBJ2-5; clone size: few; V gene: TRBV7-9; CDR3 length: 15; CDR3 DNA: TGTGCCAGCAGCTCCGGACGTTTGCCTCAAGAGACCCAGTACTTC; CDR3 protein: CASSSGRLPQETQYF
D gene: TRBD1; J gene: TRBJ1-1; clone size: NA; V gene: TRBV30; CDR3 length: 15; CDR3 DNA: TGTGCCTGGTCCAATTTGGGACAGTCGAACACTGAAGCTTTCTTT; CDR3 protein: CAWSNLGQSNTEAFF
D gene: NA; J gene: TRBJ2-7; clone size: NA; V gene: TRBV19; CDR3 length: 14; CDR3 DNA: TGTGCCAGTAGCGCCAGTGTTTCCCACTACGAGCAGTACTTC; CDR3 protein: CASSASVSHYEQYF
D gene: NA; J gene: TRBJ2-2; clone size: NA; V gene: TRBV29-1; CDR3 length: 14; CDR3 DNA: TGCAGCGTTGGGGCAGACGCGAACACCGGGGAGCTGTTTTTT; CDR3 protein: CSVGADANTGELFF
D gene: NA; J gene: TRBJ1-1; clone size: NA; V gene: TRBV7-2; CDR3 length: 13; CDR3 DNA: TGTGCCAGCAGGCCACAGTTGGGCACTGAAGCTTTCTTT; CDR3 protein: CASRPQLGTEAFF
D gene: NA; J gene: TRBJ2-5; clone size: NA; V gene: TRBV11-2; CDR3 length: 14; CDR3 DNA: TGTGCCAGCAGCTTAGATTTTGGGGGAGAGACCCAGTACTTC; CDR3 protein: CASSLDFGGETQYF
D gene: NA; J gene: TRBJ2-5; clone size: once; V gene: TRBV29-1; CDR3 length: 12; CDR3 DNA: TGCAGCGGGGGACGCGGGGCGGAGACCCAGTACTTC; CDR3 protein: CSGGRGAETQYF
D gene: TRBD1; J gene: TRBJ1-2; clone size: NA; V gene: TRBV2; CDR3 length: 14; CDR3 DNA: TGTGCCAGCAGAGGACAGGGGGGAACGGGCGGCTACACCTTC; CDR3 protein: CASRGQGGTGGYTF
D gene: NA; J gene: TRBJ1-1; clone size: NA; V gene: TRBV6-5; CDR3 length: 16; CDR3 DNA: TGTGCCAGCAGTTACCGGCGACAGAGCCTGAACACTGAAGCTTTCTTT; CDR3 protein: CASSYRRQSLNTEAFF
D gene: TRBD2; J gene: TRBJ2-5; clone size: NA; V gene: TRBV4-2; CDR3 length: 15; CDR3 DNA: TGTGCCAGCAAGCCGTTCGCGGGGGGACAAGAGACCCAGTACTTC; CDR3 protein: CASKPFAGGQETQYF
D gene: NA; J gene: TRBJ1-5; clone size: NA; V gene: TRBV15; CDR3 length: 13; CDR3 DNA: TGTGCCACCAGCAGAGTCGGCAATCAGCCCCAGCATTTT; CDR3 protein: CATSRVGNQPQHF
D gene: TRBD2; J gene: TRBJ2-1; clone size: NA; V gene: TRBV5-1; CDR3 length: 16; CDR3 DNA: TGCGCCAGCAGCTTGCGGTCTAGCGGGGGGTACAATGAGCAGTTCTTC; CDR3 protein: CASSLRSSGGYNEQFF
D gene: NA; J gene: TRBJ1-6; clone size: NA; V gene: TRBV7-2; CDR3 length: 14; CDR3 DNA: TGTGCCAGCAGCCCCGGGGCCATCAATTCACCCCTCCACTTT; CDR3 protein: CASSPGAINSPLHF
D gene: TRBD1; J gene: TRBJ1-2; clone size: NA; V gene: TRBV30; CDR3 length: 13; CDR3 DNA: TGTGCCTGGAGTCGGGACAGGGATTATGGCTACACCTTC; CDR3 protein: CAWSRDRDYGYTF
D gene: TRBD1; J gene: TRBJ1-6; clone size: NA; V gene: TRBV5-1; CDR3 length: 13; CDR3 DNA: TGCGCCAGCAAGACAGGGGAGACGTCACCCCTCCACTTT; CDR3 protein: CASKTGETSPLHF